This T cell receptor beta chain was captured by sequencing in a study of cytomegalovirus exposure and HLA in healthy donors (dated by TCRdb to 2016 to 2017). About the full investigation: An earlier analysis of roughly 610 of the donors reported around 280 Gb of sequence data and approximately 120 million unique TCR beta sequences obtained from around 180 million T cells. Approximately 310 gigabases of sequencing data and approximately 92 million unique TCR sequences made up an early release that covered over 550 HLA-typed donors. Of the roughly 400 genotyped donors, less than 85% were placed in the genetic ancestry cluster associated with self-reported Caucasian donors. The study aimed to test whether signatures of past pathogen exposure could be identified by cataloging public T cell receptors. Using immunosequencing, the study profiled T cell repertoires from 666 subjects and related those repertoires to cytomegalovirus serostatus. In addition to the first cohort of approximately 670 subjects, a separate validation cohort of 120 different subjects was used. To predict cytomegalovirus infection status, the study brought together high-throughput TCR immunosequencing, statistical association of individual TCRs with disease status, and machine learning. In a later analysis, previously published TCR beta repertoires from 550 to 750 donors were re-analyzed and high-resolution HLA genotyping was added so that TCR occurrence patterns could be studied. Rather than using new phenotypic data, the later analysis identified candidate immune exposures from TCR beta sequences and from how often those sequences occurred across donors. An earlier analysis of several hundred of the donors used high-throughput TCR beta sequencing to judge whether each TCR beta V gene segment behaved as functional or pseudogenic. Donor age, sex, ethnicity and CMV serostatus were compiled alongside the repertoire data. Genome-wide SNP genotypes for about three fifths of the roughly 670 donors were used in a later genetic analysis, which treated that subset as a discovery cohort. All discovery cohort repertoires had been generated using a single sequencing platform. Class I and class II HLA loci were covered by the typing at four-digit resolution. The number of typed donors differed by locus: about 629-640 for A, B, C, DRB1 and DQB1; about 520 for DQA1; over 600 for DPA1; and around 490 for DPB1. Because of strong linkage in the cohort, five DR-DQ haplotypes were treated as single units for association and clustering. Across around 400 genotyped donors of the cohort, an average of about 220,000 unique TCR beta nucleotide sequences per donor were sequenced, and roughly 18% of those sequences were non-productive. Overall study outcomes, separate from this receptor: Because HLA typing was missing for some donors at each locus, association tests included only the typed subset. Correlated functional status among segregating V segments might be attributable to linkage disequilibrium, but an unknown experimental factor could not be ruled out. According to a later genetic analysis, donors in an Asian-associated ancestry cluster had fewer N-insertions in productive TCRs than the approximately 710-donor mean. While some public TCRs were present in many individuals, most TCR sequences turned up only very rarely across donors. A group of highly shared sequence variants was considered likely to be a technical artifact of the sequencing pipeline. A later analysis found that HLA-associated TCR beta chains were more clonally expanded and had lower generation probabilities than equally common non-associated chains. The study gave a list of over 150 TCR beta chains associated with cytomegalovirus. Sequencing depth was assumed to be roughly uniform across donors in the presence/absence analyses, though that assumption may not hold. In both the original and validation cohorts, the classifier was reported to diagnose cytomegalovirus status with high specificity and sensitivity. A later analysis found that TCR association rates varied across HLA loci, with DRB1 alleles showing the most associated TCRs and HLA-C alleles the fewest. It was suggested by the authors that the approach could potentially be generalized to other disease states and immunological phenotypes. About 15 rarely observed V segments, including chromosome 9 orphons, were excluded from the earlier analysis of approximately 500 of the donors because counts were too low. According to a later analysis, most CMV-associated TCR beta chains appeared to be HLA-restricted, and the HLA associations seemed to be driven largely by CMV exposure. Some IMGT-functional V segments, including TRBV6-2 and TRBV6-3, could not be distinguished by the 87-base-pair reads and were therefore excluded. Strong co-occurrence of HLA alleles, especially DR and DQ, made assigning TCR associations to individual alleles difficult. In an earlier analysis of some 540 of the donors, most TCR beta V segments appeared in productive rearrangements about 87% or about 30% of the time, broadly matching IMGT annotations. Immune exposure information for the cohort was limited to CMV serostatus. At a false discovery rate of 0.05, a later analysis linked some 18,000 TCR beta sequences to specific HLA alleles. V-gene and J-gene trimming of TCR beta chains was associated with a missense DCLRE1C variant in a later genetic analysis, and the association was replicated in an independent cohort. A few of the identified cytomegalovirus-associated TCR beta chains were confirmed in vitro to be specific for cytomegalovirus antigens. A further reported finding was that TCR beta sequences accurately predicted the HLA-A and HLA-B alleles for most subjects in the first cohort. The cohort was sequenced for TCR beta chains only, and without alpha or paired-chain data the features that could be detected were limited. A later analysis reported that several top co-occurrence clusters appeared linked to parvovirus B19, influenza, CMV and Epstein-Barr virus.

For CDR1 and CDR2, the germline V gene lists SGHVS and FNYEAQ. Between the V and J ends, shortened by 3 bases and 10 bases respectively, the junction contains 25 bases. The cysteine opens and the phenylalanine closes a CDR3 of 17 amino acids. The kept DNA is CDR3 alone, 51 bases in frame from the first base. The cohort comprised under 700 healthy bone marrow donors. All cohort members were sampled while nominally healthy, although unrecorded immune exposures were likely present. The donor was CMV seronegative and was included in the group of around 320 seronegative cohort members. Every donor gave a peripheral blood sample, and the peripheral blood mononuclear cells from that sample were used for TCR beta sequencing. Genomic DNA extraction from the blood cell samples was performed with the Qiagen DNeasy Blood Extraction Kit. Preparation of the library involved the immunoSEQ multiplex PCR assay. A mixture of 60 forward primers for TCR Vbeta segments and 13 reverse primers for TCR Jbeta segments was used in the multiplex PCR. A multiplex PCR assay on genomic DNA amplified the CDR3 region of rearranged TCR beta genes. The amplified TCR beta libraries were sequenced on the Illumina HiSeq System as 87-base-pair reads. Concerning the study's data processing: A later analysis tallied 75 million to 95 million unique TCR beta chains across the 600 to 700 repertoires, and some 10 million of those chains were shared by two or more donors. Raw reads were error-corrected and collapsed into unique sequences with a nearest-neighbor algorithm that merged closely related sequences to remove PCR and sequencing errors. To assign V, D and J gene segments, CDR3 sequences were aligned to IMGT reference sequences. For a sequence to be retained, a match of at least six nucleotides was required to both a V gene segment and a J gene segment. Rearrangements were classified as productive when the CDR3 lacked stop codons and remained in frame with V and J, and all other rearrangements were classified as non-productive. CDR3 was defined by IMGT convention, running from the second conserved V-encoded cysteine to the conserved J-encoded phenylalanine. The earlier analysis of about 620 of the donors excluded sequences that lacked an unambiguous match to a single V gene segment. In an earlier analysis of about 590 of the donors, a V segment was called functional when productive rearrangements were above 56.7%, and segregating when the standard deviation between donors exceeded 5%. A statistical classification framework was developed to diagnose cytomegalovirus status using the catalog of TCR beta chain sequences. V and J gene assignment, in a later analysis, came from comparing TCR nucleotide sequences with IMGT/GENE-DB human TR gene sequences. The TCRdist pipeline was used in a later analysis to assign CDR3 sequences and most-parsimonious VDJ recombination scenarios. In a later analysis, each TCR beta chain was defined by its CDR3 amino acid sequence together with its V-gene family, and reads without a unique V-gene family were excluded. As a way to deal with suspected cross-contamination and a sequencing artifact, a later analysis dropped 592 nucleotide sequences that were highly shared and had low generation probability. A later analysis calculated a clonal expansion index for each public chain from normalized within-repertoire ranks of inferred template counts. Generation probabilities in a later analysis came from a VDJ recombination model fitted to out-of-frame rearrangements, and those results were checked against IGoR. In a later analysis, hypergeometric tests were used to score TCR-TCR, TCR-HLA and TCR-CMV co-occurrence, with a repertoire-size bias correction applied to TCR pairs. A later analysis estimated false discovery rates by permuting HLA or CMV assignments 20 times. In a later analysis, co-occurring TCRs were grouped with DBSCAN, and TCRdist sequence similarity was added when clustering was performed within HLA-allele-positive subsets. For co-occurrence clustering, repertoires with fewer than 30,000 or more than 120,000 public chains were excluded, along with 5 or 6 repertoires with anomalous nucleotide sharing. Held by TCRdb, this immuneACCESS table contains in-frame sequences only and omits some clones. Under half of the omission traces to an unresolved V gene where checked; the cause of the rest is unknown. V and J calls and clone size are as listed in that table; D and trimming were resolved from the DNA. The sample has about 170,000 clones on record, 75% to 90% of them singletons. The ten most abundant clones make up about 2.3% of the sample.

To note about this clone: Its antigen remains unidentified. The input lacks base qualities; no much larger clone sits a single base away.

Sample: PBMCs. The V and J genes are TRBV7-6 and TRBJ2-1; TRBD2 is perhaps the D gene, given 5 matching bases. This sequence originates from a male donor in good health and CMV-seronegative. The encoded CDR3 is CASSFDSGIVTPREQFF. The nucleotide sequence reads TGTGCCAGCAGCTTTGATTCCGGGATCGTCACTCCGCGGGAGCAGTTCTTC.